At least ten counts were recorded for the clone carrying this TCR beta chain. RNA transcripts yielded amplified TCR beta CDR3 regions. First-round RT-PCR with HTBI primers amplified the TCR CDR3 region. TCRdb passed the multiplex PCR reads through MiXCR, listing each CDR3 protein once. Of about 270,000 distinct CDR3 sequences listed, approximately 26% were seen once; the top ten hold around 28%. This entry comes from a study of T cells in Graves' hyperthyroidism and ophthalmopathy. The authors took PBMCs from 8.5 to 10 ml fresh peripheral blood. Germline V gene lookup returns CDR1 SEHNR and CDR2 FQNEAQ (reference sequence). This CDR3 is built from 11 residues. Trimming left V 5 bases short and J 8 bases short, with 9 bases between.

The chain recombines TRBV7-9 with TRBJ1-2, with D uncertain. This sequence originates from a man between 35 and 55 years old with Graves' hyperthyroidism that later progressed to Graves' ophthalmopathy. Material: blood. The CDR3 bases are TGTGCCAGCAGCATCTCTGGGGGCTACACCTTC. Translation gives CASSISGGYTF. Full variable domain (outside the CDR3, taken from reference TRBV7-9 and TRBJ1-2): DTGVSQNPRHKITKRGQNVTFRCDPISEHNRLYWYRQTLGQGPEFLTYFQNEAQLEKSRLLSDRFSAERPKGSFSTLEIQRTEQGDSAMYLCASSISGGYTFGSGTRLTVV.